One and the same sample provided the 20 T cell receptor beta chains below, sequenced in a study of blood T cell repertoires in COVID-19. Libraries were prepared by immunoSEQ multiplex PCR; TCRdb keeps only in-frame clonotypes and omits some of them. This table has fewer than 450,000 clones, about nine tenths appearing once. Sequencing used PBMCs or T cells enriched from blood (not recorded which). These TCRs come from a man younger than 30 who had recovered from COVID-19.

This clone has only one observation. This rearrangement joins TRBV5-8 to TRBJ1-5, with 7 bases aligning to TRBD1. Germline V gene sequence: CDR1 SGHTS, CDR2 YDEGEE. V shed 4 bases, J shed 5 bases, and the junction held 6 bases outside the gene matches. The CDR3 runs 14 residues. The CDR3 loop is CASSQGDKHQPQHF. The CDR3 nucleotides are TGTGCCAGCAGCCAGGGGGACAAACATCAGCCCCAGCATTTT.

The DNA for the CDR3 is TGCAGCGTGGAGGACAGGTCGTACACTGAAGCTTTCTTT. Encoded protein: CSVEDRSYTEAFF. The chain links TRBV29-1 to TRBJ1-1; 7 nucleotides align to TRBD1. The junction had 7 bases not matched to a gene; V was cut back by 6 bases and J by 3 bases. CDR3 length: 13 residues. Germline V lookup: CDR1 SQVTM, CDR2 ANQGSEA.

This clone has only a few counts. The CDR3 loop is CASSPTAGTGTGYTF. The CDR3 nucleotides are TGTGCCAGCAGCCCAACCGCCGGGACAGGGACTGGCTACACCTTC. The rearrangement joins TRBV11-3 to TRBJ1-2; 9 bases align to TRBD1. CDR3 length equals 15 residues. V dropped 5 bases and J dropped 7; count of bases not matched to a gene: 11. The germline V gene has CDR1 SGHNT and CDR2 YENEEA.

The rearrangement links TRBV5-8 to TRBJ2-5; D might be TRBD1 (6 bases). Per germline, CDR1 SGHTS and CDR2 YDEGEE. The V end lost 0 bases, the J end lost 1 base, and 10 bases lay between the germline ends. The CDR3 sequence is 15 residues long. The CDR3 nucleotides read TGTGCCAGCAGCTTGGGGCGCAGGGGCCAAGAGACCCAGTACTTC. Protein sequence: CASSLGRRGQETQYF.

The chain links TRBV7-9 to TRBJ1-2; D unclear. This CDR3 is 14 amino acids long. CDR1 SEHNR and CDR2 FQNEAQ come from the germline V gene (reference sequence). Trimming took 3 bases from V and 1 from J, leaving 9 bases between them. CDR3 nucleotide sequence: TGTGCCAGCAGCTTCTACGATTTTAACTATGGCTACACCTTC. Protein sequence: CASSFYDFNYGYTF.

V and J are TRBV11-3 and TRBJ1-3; TRBD1 is a possible D gene (6 bases). V was trimmed by 5 bases and J by 4 bases, leaving 12 bases between them. Germline V gene sequence: CDR1 SGHNT, CDR2 YENEEA. The CDR3 loop spans 14 amino acids. The CDR3 region has the DNA TGTGCCAGCAGCACAGGGCTTGGCGGAAACACCATATATTTT. It translates to CASSTGLGGNTIYF.

This clone has only one observation. V gene TRBV27 combines with J gene TRBJ2-7; TRBD2 matches at 8 bases. J gave up 2 bases and V 6 bases, and 6 bases lay outside the gene matches. CDR3 length equals 14 residues. Germline loops: CDR1 MNHEY, CDR2 SMNVEV (reference sequence). DNA for the CDR3: TGTGCCAGCAGCCTAGCGGGCCACCCCTACGAGCAGTACTTC. Its protein is CASSLAGHPYEQYF.

V gene TRBV6-5 combines with J gene TRBJ1-3; D might be TRBD1 (5 bases). The CDR3 covers 15 residues. The germline V and J ends were trimmed by 0 bases and 2 bases, with 8 bases remaining between them. Germline V gives CDR1 MNHEY, CDR2 SVGAGI. Written as DNA, the CDR3 is TGTGCCAGCAGTTACTCGACAGCGACTGGAAACACCATATATTTT. This gives the protein CASSYSTATGNTIYF.

The V call is TRBV7-9, the J call TRBJ1-4, with D perhaps TRBD1 (5 bases). This CDR3 has 18 residues. The V gene lost 2 bases and the J gene lost 0 bases, with 16 bases spanning the gap. Germline values: CDR1 SEHNR, CDR2 FQNEAQ (reference sequence). The CDR3 DNA reads TGTGCCAGCAGCTTACGTGCAGGGACGGGGGCAACTAATGAAAAACTGTTTTTT. It yields the protein CASSLRAGTGATNEKLFF.

V is TRBV6-5 and J is TRBJ2-7; 13 bases are shared with TRBD2. The CDR3 is 15 residues long. In germline, CDR1 is MNHEY, CDR2 SVGAGI. Trimming removed 8 bases from V and 5 bases from J; junction bases left unmatched: 9. The CDR3 DNA sequence: TGTGCCAGCGGCACCGGGACTAGCGGGATTGACGAGCAGTACTTC. Protein product: CASGTGTSGIDEQYF.

The V and J genes are TRBV4-1 and TRBJ1-1, with 8 bases fitting TRBD1. This CDR3 is built from 15 residues. Germline V gene lookup returns CDR1 MGHRA and CDR2 YSYEKL. V lost 5 bases to trimming and J lost 6 bases; unmatched junction nucleotides: 11. CDR3 bases: TGCGCCAGCAGCACCCGTCGGGACAGGCCATCTGAAGCTTTCTTT. Encoded protein: CASSTRRDRPSEAFF.

The chain is built from TRBV4-1 and TRBJ1-6, with 8 nucleotides matching TRBD1. Losses at the gene ends were 4 bases for V and 6 bases for J; bases not matched to a gene: 5. Germline CDR1 reads MGHRA; CDR2 reads YSYEKL. The CDR3 loop spans 15 amino acids. This CDR3 is CASSLAGQGNSPLHF. CDR3 bases: TGCGCCAGCAGCCTAGCCGGACAGGGTAATTCACCCCTCCACTTT.

The V call is TRBV28, the J call TRBJ1-2; D possibly corresponds to TRBD1 (6 bases). Germline CDR1 reads MDHEN; CDR2 reads SYDVKM. This CDR3 has 14 amino acids. Trimming took 1 base from V and 6 from J, leaving 12 bases between them. The CDR3 sequence is CASSLLVTGHGYTF. The CDR3 DNA sequence: TGTGCCAGCAGTTTATTAGTCACAGGGCATGGCTACACCTTC.

This chain connects TRBV15 to TRBJ1-1; D may be TRBD1 (6 bases). Trimming took 0 bases from V and 4 from J, leaving 9 bases between them. The CDR3 has 14 residues. CDR1 and CDR2 from the germline V gene are LNHNV and YYDKDF (reference sequence). The CDR3 DNA is TGTGCCACCAGCAGAGATAGGGGGTTCACTGAAGCTTTCTTT. Its protein product is CATSRDRGFTEAFF.

This sequence joins TRBV9 and TRBJ1-1; TRBD1 matches 10 bases. The CDR3 has 15 residues. The V gene end was trimmed by 3 bases and the J gene end by 3 bases; junction bases not matched to a gene: 5. Germline CDR1 is SGDLS and CDR2 is YYNGEE. This CDR3 reads CASSAQGQGYTEAFF. DNA of the CDR3: TGTGCCAGCAGCGCCCAGGGACAGGGGTACACTGAAGCTTTCTTT.

The sample holds a few counts of this clone. The CDR3 protein is CATKQGFDNEKLFF. The CDR3 DNA follows: TGTGCCACGAAACAGGGTTTCGATAATGAAAAACTGTTTTTT. The V gene is TRBV2, the J gene TRBJ1-4, with TRBD1 as a possible D gene (6 bases). The CDR3 contains 14 residues. The V and J ends lost 10 bases and 4 bases respectively, with 16 bases between them. Germline CDR1 is SNHLY and CDR2 is FYNNEI. The complete variable domain, with remaining parts taken from reference TRBV2 and TRBJ1-4, reads EPEVTQTPSHQVTQMGQEVILRCVPISNHLYFYWYRQILGQKVEFLVSFYNNEISEKSEIFDDQFSVERPDGSNFTLKIRSTKLEDSAMYFCATKQGFDNEKLFFGSGTQLSVL.

The chain employs TRBV5-1 and TRBJ1-5, with 11 bases lining up with TRBD1. The germline CDR1 and CDR2 sequences are SGHRS and YFSETQ. J gave up 7 bases and V 4 bases, and 7 bases lay outside the gene matches. This CDR3 has 15 amino acids. CDR3 protein: CASSAEGTGGQPQHF. The CDR3 nucleotides read TGCGCCAGCAGCGCGGAAGGGACAGGGGGACAGCCCCAGCATTTT.

This clone was counted a single time. V is TRBV9 and J is TRBJ2-3; a possible D gene is TRBD2 (6 bases). CDR1 and CDR2 from the germline V gene are SGDLS and YYNGEE. The V end lost 3 bases, the J end lost 6 bases, and 20 bases lay between the germline ends. The CDR3 consists of 16 residues. The CDR3 coding sequence is TGTGCCAGCAGCGCGGGAGTTCGGTCTGGGGCGGATACGCAGTATTTT. It yields the protein CASSAGVRSGADTQYF.

The chain couples TRBV2 to TRBJ2-2, with D possibly TRBD2 on 5 matching bases. The CDR3 has 13 amino acids. Trimming removed 8 bases from V and 4 bases from J, with 11 bases in between. In germline, CDR1 is SNHLY, CDR2 FYNNEI. This chain's CDR3 is CASASRPTGELFF. The CDR3 DNA reads as TGTGCCAGCGCTAGCAGACCCACCGGGGAGCTGTTTTTT.

This clone was detected once. The rearrangement joins TRBV6-1 to TRBJ1-5; D is unresolved. The ends were cut back, 0 bases at V and 4 bases at J, with 10 bases in the middle. Per germline, CDR1 MNHNS and CDR2 SASEGT. CDR3 length: 15 residues. The CDR3 nucleotides are TGTGCCAGCAGTGAAGCGGCGCGGGCGAATCAGCCCCAGCATTTT. Translated: CASSEAARANQPQHF.